These T cell receptor beta chains were read from a single sample in a study of T cell repertoires in cytomegalovirus infection. These TCRs are of unknown antigen specificity. Using its own MiXCR run on the reads, TCRdb lists one record per CDR3 protein. Seen here are about 770,000 distinct CDR3 sequences, 25% to 35% observed once, and the top ten hold around 14%. Sequenced material: cultured CD8+ T cells from PBMCs, taken from culture after CMV antigen stimulation. Source of these receptors: a human donor in good health (CMV status not recorded). Some clones in this sample may be carry-over from other donors' samples. CDR3s include the opening cysteine and the closing phenylalanine or tryptophan. The order of the fields is clone size, D gene, J gene, V gene, CDR3 protein. A D gene is named only where the DNA matches it firmly. The size entry is marked missing in some rows and otherwise reads once, few, many or a size class.

-,-,TRBJ1-1,TRBV6-5,CASSYSIDTEAFF
-,-,TRBJ1-5,TRBV7-8,CASSLGPGVYSNQPQHF
-,TRBD1,TRBJ1-1,TRBV7-2,CASSSRTGENTEAFF
few,TRBD2,TRBJ2-6,TRBV4-3,CASSQEVAGVIISGANVLTF
once,-,TRBJ1-5,TRBV5-6,CASTAGNQPQHF
-,-,TRBJ2-2,TRBV6-5,CASSYNQGGGELFF
few,-,TRBJ2-7,TRBV7-9,CASSPTDPRGYEQYF
few,-,TRBJ2-2,TRBV27,CASSRVYTQELFF
-,-,TRBJ2-5,TRBV5-4,CAFGERVETQYF
-,-,TRBJ2-6,TRBV6-8,CASSSVPWGSSGANVLTF
many,TRBD1,TRBJ1-1,TRBV7-8,CASSLSSGGLNTEAFF
few,TRBD2,TRBJ2-5,TRBV7-8,CASSPIAGGPETQYF
few,-,TRBJ1-1,TRBV3-1,CASSQDLEDMNTEAFF
few,-,TRBJ2-3,TRBV6-6,CASSYSSYWGTSTDTQYF
once,-,TRBJ2-5,TRBV27,CASSYGSYQETQYF
few,TRBD2,TRBJ2-1,TRBV19,CASSISGGHEQFF
few,-,TRBJ2-1,TRBV7-9,CASSAERGSGQFF
few,-,TRBJ2-2,TRBV19,CASRSDTPGELFF
many,-,TRBJ2-1,TRBV6-1,CASSEVRRGESYNEQFF
-,-,TRBJ1-6,TRBV2,CASQPREYNSPLHF
-,TRBD2,TRBJ2-3,TRBV9,CASSTRLASTDTQYF
-,-,TRBJ1-1,TRBV6-1,CASSLGWYGNTEAFF
-,-,TRBJ2-5,TRBV27,CASSSSRGQLSGETQYF
-,-,TRBJ2-2,TRBV12-3/TRBV12-4,CASSKETVHTGELFF
few,-,TRBJ1-4,TRBV2,CASRPSRGEIEKLFF
-,-,TRBJ2-1,TRBV19,CASSAGGGLISNEQFF
-,-,TRBJ2-1,TRBV19,CASRLDSDYNEQFF
-,-,TRBJ1-1,TRBV14,CASSQEGRGNTEAFF
-,-,TRBJ2-1,TRBV14,CASSFIEGSYNEQFF
-,-,TRBJ2-1,TRBV12-3/TRBV12-4,CASRGWPSYNEQFF
-,-,TRBJ2-1,TRBV25-1,CASSLGGEFEQFF
-,TRBD2,TRBJ2-3,TRBV29-1,CSVEEVAFAGTSGSTDTQYF
-,-,TRBJ2-3,TRBV2,CASSDRSTDTQYF
few,TRBD1,TRBJ1-1,TRBV13,CASSLGGQGYTEAFF
few,-,TRBJ1-1,TRBV7-9,CASSPPGANWFTEAFF
many,-,TRBJ2-1,TRBV25-1,CASSEDLGLRREQFF